This T cell receptor (beta chain) was captured in a study of cytomegalovirus exposure and HLA in healthy donors. Study-level results: Among the sequence variants, a highly shared cluster was likely an artifact of sequencing.

To note about this clone: Antigen: not known.

Use of 60 Vbeta and 13 Jbeta primers characterized the PCR. Produced via immunoSEQ multiplex PCR; TCRdb's table is partial and in-frame only. The repertoire holds 200,000 to 250,000 clones, with roughly 78% as singletons. CDR1 SGHAT and CDR2 FQNNGV come from the germline V gene. J lost 7 bases, V lost 2 bases, and 1 base had no gene match. This CDR3 has 12 residues. The material sequenced was PBMCs. This sequence joins TRBV11-2 and TRBJ1-2, with 7 positions matching TRBD1. The receptor was derived from a boy aged 5-17 years in good health and CMV-seronegative. CDR3 loop: CASSLSGGGYTF. As DNA, the CDR3 is TGTGCCAGCAGCTTATCAGGGGGTGGCTACACCTTC.